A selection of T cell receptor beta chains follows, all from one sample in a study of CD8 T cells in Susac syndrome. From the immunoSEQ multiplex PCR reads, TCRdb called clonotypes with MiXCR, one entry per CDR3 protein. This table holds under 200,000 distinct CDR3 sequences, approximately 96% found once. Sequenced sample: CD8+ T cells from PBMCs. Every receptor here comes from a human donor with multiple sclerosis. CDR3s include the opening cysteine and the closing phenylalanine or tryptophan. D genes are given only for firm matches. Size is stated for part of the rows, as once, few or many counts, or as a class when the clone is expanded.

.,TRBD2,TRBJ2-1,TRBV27,TGTGCCAGCGGTTTAGCTAGCGGGATTTTAGTGAATGAGCAGTTCTTC,CASGLASGILVNEQFF
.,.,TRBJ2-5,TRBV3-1,TGTGCCAGCAGCCAAGATATCTCGACAGTCAAGCAAGAGACCCAGTACTTC,CASSQDISTVKQETQYF
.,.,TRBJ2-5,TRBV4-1,TGCGCCAGCAGCCAAGATGGGGGTCAGAACTTCCAAGAGACCCAGTACTTC,CASSQDGGQNFQETQYF
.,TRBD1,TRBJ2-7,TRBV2,TGTGCCAGCAGGGGGGACAGGTTCGAGCAGTACTTC,CASRGDRFEQYF
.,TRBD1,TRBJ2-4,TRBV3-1,TGTGCCAGCAGCCCGGGACAGGGGGCGCCTCTCGCCAAAAACATTCAGTACTTC,CASSPGQGAPLAKNIQYF
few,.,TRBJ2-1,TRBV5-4,TGTGCCAGCAGCTTGGACCTCAGCTCCTACAATGAGCAGTTCTTC,CASSLDLSSYNEQFF
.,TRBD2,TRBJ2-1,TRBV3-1,TGTGCCAGCAGCCAAGAATGGAGCGGGGCCTACAATGAGCAGTTCTTC,CASSQEWSGAYNEQFF
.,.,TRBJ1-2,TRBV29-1,TGCAGCGTCGGGACGGGTAATGGCTACACCTTC,CSVGTGNGYTF
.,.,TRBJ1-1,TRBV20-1,TGCAGTGCTAGAGATGACAGGCCAAAGGAGACTGAAGCTTTCTTT,CSARDDRPKETEAFF
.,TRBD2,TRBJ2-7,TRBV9,TGTGCCAGCAGCGCGGGACTAGCGGGAACCTACGAGCAGTACTTC,CASSAGLAGTYEQYF
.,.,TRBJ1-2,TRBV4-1,TGCGCCAGCAGCCAAGTCGGCGGGAATGGCTACACCTTC,CASSQVGGNGYTF
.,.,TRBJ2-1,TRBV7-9,TGTGCCAGCAGCTGGAGACAGTTCAATGAGCAGTTCTTC,CASSWRQFNEQFF
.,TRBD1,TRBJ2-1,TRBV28,TGTGCCAGCAGTCAGACAGGGAGCTCCTACAATGAGCAGTTCTTC,CASSQTGSSYNEQFF
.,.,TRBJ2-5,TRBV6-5,TGTGCCAGCAGTTACTCGAACGCGGCTTTCACGGTCAAGTACTTC,CASSYSNAAFTVKYF
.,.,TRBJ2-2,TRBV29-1,TGCAGCGTTGCGGACCCTACCGGGGAGCTGTTTTTT,CSVADPTGELFF
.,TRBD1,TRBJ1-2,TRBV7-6,TGTGCCAGCAGCATGGGGACAGGGGATCCCGGCTACACCTTC,CASSMGTGDPGYTF
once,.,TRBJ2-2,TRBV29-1,TGCAGCGTTTTGATGAGAGTGACGGGGAACACCGGGGAGCTGTTTTTT,CSVLMRVTGNTGELFF
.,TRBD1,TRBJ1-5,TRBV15,TGTGCCACCAGCAGAGTGACAGGGCCTACTTATAGCAATCAGCCCCAGCATTTT,CATSRVTGPTYSNQPQHF
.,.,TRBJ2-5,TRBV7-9,TGTGCCAGCAGCGACTGGCAGGGGGGAGAGACCCAGTACTTC,CASSDWQGGETQYF
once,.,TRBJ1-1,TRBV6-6,TGTGCCAGCCAAAGGCTGAACACTGAAGCTTTCTTT,CASQRLNTEAFF
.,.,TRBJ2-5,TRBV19,TGTGCCAGTAGTATGAGTTGGGAGACCCAGTACTTC,CASSMSWETQYF
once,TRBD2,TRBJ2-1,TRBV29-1,TGCAGCGCCGGACTAGCGGGTGTGTACAATGAGCAGTTCTTC,CSAGLAGVYNEQFF
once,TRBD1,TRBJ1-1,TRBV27,TGTGCCAGCAGTTTATCGGACAGGGCCGGCACTGAAGCTTTCTTT,CASSLSDRAGTEAFF
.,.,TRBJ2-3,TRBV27,TGTGCCAGCAATCCCGTACGGGTGATGGGCTCAGATACGCAGTATTTT,CASNPVRVMGSDTQYF
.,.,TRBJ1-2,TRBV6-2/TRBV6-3,TGTGCCAGCAGTTCGTCGGGGATTTACTATGGCTACACCTTC,CASSSSGIYYGYTF